A selection of T cell receptor beta chains follows, all from one sample in a study of T cell responses to AZD1222 COVID-19 vaccine. This table comes from immunoSEQ multiplex PCR, and its TCRdb copy is limited to in-frame clones, with some not included. The sample gives 130,000 to 150,000 clones, about 90% of which show up once; 5.5% is in the top ten. The sequencing used peripheral blood, collected on day 0 of AZD1222 vaccination. These receptors all stem from an adult in good health. Each CDR3 is given with its conserved first and last residue. D genes are given only for firm matches. Not every row has a clone size; where given, it reads once, few, many or a size class.

TRBV4-2,TRBJ2-1,TRBD2,.,TGTGCCAGCAGCCAAGATTGGCCTAGCGGGAGCTCCTACAATGAGCAGTTCTTC,CASSQDWPSGSSYNEQFF
TRBV6-5,TRBJ1-1,TRBD1,.,TGTGCCAGCAGTCAGGGGGGGAAGAACACTGAAGCTTTCTTT,CASSQGGKNTEAFF
TRBV28,TRBJ2-2,.,.,TGTGCCAGCAATAGGGGAACGAACACCGGGGAGCTGTTTTTT,CASNRGTNTGELFF
TRBV28,TRBJ2-7,TRBD2,few,TGTGCCAGCGACTCGGCTAGCGGGAGGTTTTTTTACGAGCAGTACTTC,CASDSASGRFFYEQYF
TRBV12-5,TRBJ2-7,TRBD2,.,TGTGCTAGTGGTTTTAGCGGGAGGCCCTACGAGCAGTACTTC,CASGFSGRPYEQYF
TRBV7-9,TRBJ1-2,.,.,TGTGCCAGCAGCCCAGAGGGGTCTAACTATGGCTACACCTTC,CASSPEGSNYGYTF
TRBV3-1/TRBV3-2,TRBJ2-1,TRBD2,.,TGTGCCAGCAGCCAAGTGGGGGGGACGAGAGGAAGAAATGAGCAGTTCTTC,CASSQVGGTRGRNEQFF
TRBV10-3,TRBJ1-2,.,.,TGTGCCATCAGTGAGGACGCCGAGACAGCTAACTATGGCTACACCTTC,CAISEDAETANYGYTF
TRBV12-1,TRBJ1-3,.,.,TGTGCCAGCAGCTTTGATAGGTATCAAGGAGAGGCAGGGGCTACGGGAAACACCATATATTTT,CASSFDRYQGEAGATGNTIYF
TRBV2,TRBJ2-1,.,.,TGTGCCAGCAGTTCCCACTGGGATTACAATGAGCAGTTCTTC,CASSSHWDYNEQFF